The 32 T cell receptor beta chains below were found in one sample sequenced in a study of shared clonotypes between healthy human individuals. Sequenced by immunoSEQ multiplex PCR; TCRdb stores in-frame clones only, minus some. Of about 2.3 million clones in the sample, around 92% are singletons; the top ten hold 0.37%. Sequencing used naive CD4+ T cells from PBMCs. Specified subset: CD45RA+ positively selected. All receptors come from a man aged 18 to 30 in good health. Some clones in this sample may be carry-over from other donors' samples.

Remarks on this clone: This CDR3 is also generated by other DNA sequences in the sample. CDR3 loop: CSVGAGQNTEAFF. For the CDR3, the DNA is TGCAGCGTTGGTGCAGGTCAGAACACTGAAGCTTTCTTT. The genes are TRBV29-1 and TRBJ1-1; D remains ambiguous. The CDR3 has 13 residues. Trimming pared 4 bases from V and 1 base from J, leaving 10 bases between. CDR1 and CDR2 from the germline V gene are SQVTM and ANQGSEA.

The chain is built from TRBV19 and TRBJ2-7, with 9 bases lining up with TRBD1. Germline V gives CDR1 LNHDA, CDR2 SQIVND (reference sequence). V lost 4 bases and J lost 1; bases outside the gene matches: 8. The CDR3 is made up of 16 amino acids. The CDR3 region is CASSRVPGQGSYEQYF. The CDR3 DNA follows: TGTGCCAGTAGTAGAGTCCCGGGACAGGGTTCCTACGAGCAGTACTTC.

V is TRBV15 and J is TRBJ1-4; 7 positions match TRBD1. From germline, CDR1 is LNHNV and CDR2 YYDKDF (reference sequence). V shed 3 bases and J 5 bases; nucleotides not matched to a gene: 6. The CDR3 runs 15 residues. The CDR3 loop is CATSRSGQTNEKLFF. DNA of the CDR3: TGTGCCACCAGCAGGTCGGGACAGACAAATGAAAAACTGTTTTTT.

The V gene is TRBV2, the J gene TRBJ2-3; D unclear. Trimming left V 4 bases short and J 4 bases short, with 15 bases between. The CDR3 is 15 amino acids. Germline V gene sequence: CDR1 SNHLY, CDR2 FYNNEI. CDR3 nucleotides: TGTGCCAGCAGTGGACGTGGGTTGTGGGCAGATACGCAGTATTTT. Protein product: CASSGRGLWADTQYF.

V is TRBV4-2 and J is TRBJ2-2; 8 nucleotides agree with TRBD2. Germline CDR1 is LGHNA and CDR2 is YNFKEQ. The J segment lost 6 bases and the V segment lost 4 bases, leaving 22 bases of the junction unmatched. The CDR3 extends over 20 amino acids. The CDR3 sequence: CASSPRGKREFSYSAGELFF. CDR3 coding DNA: TGTGCCAGCAGCCCCCGAGGGAAGCGGGAGTTCAGTTATTCCGCCGGGGAGCTGTTTTTT.

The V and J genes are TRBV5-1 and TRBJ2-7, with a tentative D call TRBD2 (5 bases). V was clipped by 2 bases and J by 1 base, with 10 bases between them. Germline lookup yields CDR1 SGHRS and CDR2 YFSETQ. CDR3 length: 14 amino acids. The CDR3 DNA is TGCGCCAGCAGCTTCACCGGGAAGTCCTACGAGCAGTACTTC. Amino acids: CASSFTGKSYEQYF.

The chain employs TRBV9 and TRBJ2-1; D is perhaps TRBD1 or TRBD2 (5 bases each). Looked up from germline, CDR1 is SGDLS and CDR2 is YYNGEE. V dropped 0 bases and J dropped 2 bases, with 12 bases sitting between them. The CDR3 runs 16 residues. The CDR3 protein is CASSVANGATYNEQFF. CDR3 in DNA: TGTGCCAGCAGCGTAGCTAACGGGGCAACCTACAATGAGCAGTTCTTC.

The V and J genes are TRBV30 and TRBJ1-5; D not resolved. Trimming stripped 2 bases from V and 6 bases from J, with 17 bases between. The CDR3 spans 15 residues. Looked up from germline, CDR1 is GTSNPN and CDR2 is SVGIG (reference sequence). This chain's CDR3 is CAWSQISAGGQPQHF. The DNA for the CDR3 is TGTGCCTGGAGTCAGATCAGTGCGGGCGGTCAGCCCCAGCATTTT. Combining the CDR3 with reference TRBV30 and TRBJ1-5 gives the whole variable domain SQTIHQWPATLVQPVGSPLSLECTVEGTSNPNLYWYRQAAGRGLQLLFYSVGIGQISSEVPQNLSASRPQDRQFILSSKKLLLSDSGFYLCAWSQISAGGQPQHFGDGTRLSIL.

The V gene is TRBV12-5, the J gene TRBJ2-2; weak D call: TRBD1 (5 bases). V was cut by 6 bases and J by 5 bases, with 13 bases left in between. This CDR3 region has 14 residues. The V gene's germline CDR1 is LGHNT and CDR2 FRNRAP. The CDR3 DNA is TGTGCTAGTGGCTCAAGGGGAACGACCGGGGAGCTGTTTTTT. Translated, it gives CASGSRGTTGELFF.

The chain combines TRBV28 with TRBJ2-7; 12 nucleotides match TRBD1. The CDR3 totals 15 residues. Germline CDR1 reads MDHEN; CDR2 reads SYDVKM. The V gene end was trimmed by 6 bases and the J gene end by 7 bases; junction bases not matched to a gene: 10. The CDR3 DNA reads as TGTGCCAGCAGGTTCGTAGGGACAGGGGGCCGGGAGCAGTACTTC. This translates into CASRFVGTGGREQYF.

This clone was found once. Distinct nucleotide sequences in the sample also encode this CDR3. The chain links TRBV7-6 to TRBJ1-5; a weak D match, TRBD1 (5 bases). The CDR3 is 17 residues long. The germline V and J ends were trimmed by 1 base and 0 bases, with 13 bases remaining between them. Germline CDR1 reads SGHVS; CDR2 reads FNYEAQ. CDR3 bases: TGTGCCAGCAGCTTAGGTGTGGGGGGAGGTAGCAATCAGCCCCAGCATTTT. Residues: CASSLGVGGGSNQPQHF.

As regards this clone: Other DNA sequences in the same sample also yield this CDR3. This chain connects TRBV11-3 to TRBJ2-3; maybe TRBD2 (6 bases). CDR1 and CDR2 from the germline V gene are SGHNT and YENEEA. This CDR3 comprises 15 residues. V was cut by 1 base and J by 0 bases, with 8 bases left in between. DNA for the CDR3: TGTGCCAGCAGCTTAGCCGGAGGGAGCACAGATACGCAGTATTTT. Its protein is CASSLAGGSTDTQYF.

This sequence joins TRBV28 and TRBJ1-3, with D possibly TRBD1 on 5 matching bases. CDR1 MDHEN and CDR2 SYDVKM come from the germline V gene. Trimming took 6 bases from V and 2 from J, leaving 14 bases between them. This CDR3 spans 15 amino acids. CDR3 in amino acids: CASRIDSGTGNTIYF. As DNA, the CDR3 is TGTGCCAGCAGGATAGACAGCGGCACTGGAAACACCATATATTTT. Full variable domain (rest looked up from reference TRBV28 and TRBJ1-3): DVKVTQSSRYLVKRTGEKVFLECVQDMDHENMFWYRQDPGLGLRLIYFSYDVKMKEKGDIPEGYSVSREKKERFSLILESASTNQTSMYLCASRIDSGTGNTIYFGEGSWLTVV.

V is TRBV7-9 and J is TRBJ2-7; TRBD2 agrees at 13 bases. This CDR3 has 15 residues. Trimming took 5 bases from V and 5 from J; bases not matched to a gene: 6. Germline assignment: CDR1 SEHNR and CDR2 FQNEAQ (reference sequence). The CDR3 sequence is CASSLGLAGVHEQYF. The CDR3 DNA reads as TGTGCCAGCAGCCTCGGACTAGCGGGAGTCCACGAGCAGTACTTC.

This CDR3 reads CASSSTGTSYEQYF. As DNA, the CDR3 is TGTGCCAGCAGCTCAACCGGGACTAGCTACGAGCAGTACTTC. V is TRBV5-5 and J is TRBJ2-7; 8 nucleotides agree with TRBD2. This CDR3 is built from 14 residues. Trimming removed 3 bases from V and 3 bases from J; junction bases left unmatched: 5. Germline V lookup: CDR1 SGHKS, CDR2 YYEKEE (reference sequence).

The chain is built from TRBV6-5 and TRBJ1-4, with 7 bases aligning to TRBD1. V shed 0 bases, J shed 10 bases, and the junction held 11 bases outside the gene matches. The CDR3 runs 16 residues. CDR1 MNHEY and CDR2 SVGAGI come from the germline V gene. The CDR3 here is CASSYSTGVRGGKLFF. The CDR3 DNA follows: TGTGCCAGCAGTTACTCTACCGGGGTCAGGGGGGGAAAACTGTTTTTT.

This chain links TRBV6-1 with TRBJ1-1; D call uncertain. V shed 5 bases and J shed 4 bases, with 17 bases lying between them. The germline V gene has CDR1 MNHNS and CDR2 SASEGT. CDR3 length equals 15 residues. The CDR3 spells CASSLPRAGSTEAFF. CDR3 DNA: TGTGCCAGCAGTCTACCTAGGGCAGGAAGCACTGAAGCTTTCTTT.

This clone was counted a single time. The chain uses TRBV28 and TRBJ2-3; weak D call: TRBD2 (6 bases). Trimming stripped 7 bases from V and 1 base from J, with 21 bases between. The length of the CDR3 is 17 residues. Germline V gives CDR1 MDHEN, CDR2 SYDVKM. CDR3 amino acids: CASKGRRLAWGTDTQYF. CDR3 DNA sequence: TGTGCCAGCAAAGGGCGGCGCCTAGCGTGGGGCACAGATACGCAGTATTTT.

CDR3 nucleotide sequence: TGCGCCAGCAGCTTGGAAGCCTCGACGGAGCAGTACTTC. The encoded protein is CASSLEASTEQYF. V usage is TRBV5-1 and J usage is TRBJ2-7; D is uncertain. V lost 0 bases and J 7 bases, leaving 11 bases between the germline ends. Per germline, CDR1 SGHRS and CDR2 YFSETQ. The CDR3 length is 13 residues.

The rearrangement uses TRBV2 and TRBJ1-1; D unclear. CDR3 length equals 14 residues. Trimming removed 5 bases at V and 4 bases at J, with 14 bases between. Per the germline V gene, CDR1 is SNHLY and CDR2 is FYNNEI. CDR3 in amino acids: CASSLQWRGTEAFF. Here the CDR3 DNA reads TGTGCCAGCAGTCTACAATGGCGCGGCACTGAAGCTTTCTTT.

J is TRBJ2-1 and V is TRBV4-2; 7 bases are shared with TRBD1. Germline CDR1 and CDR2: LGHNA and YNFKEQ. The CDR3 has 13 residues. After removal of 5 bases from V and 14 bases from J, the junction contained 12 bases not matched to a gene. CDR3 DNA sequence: TGTGCCAGCAGCTTCCGACGACAGGGCCTCGAGTTCTTC. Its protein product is CASSFRRQGLEFF.

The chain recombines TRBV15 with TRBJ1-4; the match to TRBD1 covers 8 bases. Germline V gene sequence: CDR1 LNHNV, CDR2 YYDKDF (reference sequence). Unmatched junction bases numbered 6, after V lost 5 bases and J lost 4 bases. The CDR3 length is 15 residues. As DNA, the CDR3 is TGTGCCACCAGCCCAAGGACAGGGTTTAATGAAAAACTGTTTTTT. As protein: CATSPRTGFNEKLFF.

DNA of the CDR3: TGTGCCAGCAGCTTCTCAGCCCAAGAGACCCAGTACTTC. It encodes CASSFSAQETQYF. This chain links TRBV5-6 with TRBJ2-5; D gene ambiguous. The CDR3 has 13 residues. V lost 2 bases and J 1 base, leaving 6 bases between the germline ends. CDR1 and CDR2 (germline): SGHDT, YYEEEE.

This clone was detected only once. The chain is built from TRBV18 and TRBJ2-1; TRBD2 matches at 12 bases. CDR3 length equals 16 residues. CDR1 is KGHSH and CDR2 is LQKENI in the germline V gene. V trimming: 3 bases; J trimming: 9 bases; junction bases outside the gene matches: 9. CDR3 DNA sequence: TGTGCCAGCTCACCTCGGACTAGCGGGGTACATCTTGAGCAGTTCTTC. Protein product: CASSPRTSGVHLEQFF.

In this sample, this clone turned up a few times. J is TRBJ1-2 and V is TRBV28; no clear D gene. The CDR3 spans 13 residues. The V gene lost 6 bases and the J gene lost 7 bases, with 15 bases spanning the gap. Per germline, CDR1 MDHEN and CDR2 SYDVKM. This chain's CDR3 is CASSRPGKRGYTF. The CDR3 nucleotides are TGTGCCAGCAGCCGACCCGGTAAGCGTGGCTACACCTTC.

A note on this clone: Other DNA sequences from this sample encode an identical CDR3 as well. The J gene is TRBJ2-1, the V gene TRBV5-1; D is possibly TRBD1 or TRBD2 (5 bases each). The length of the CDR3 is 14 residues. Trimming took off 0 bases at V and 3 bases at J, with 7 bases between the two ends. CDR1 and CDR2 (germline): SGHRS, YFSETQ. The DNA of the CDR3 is TGCGCCAGCAGCTTGGGTGGGGGCTACAATGAGCAGTTCTTC. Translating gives CASSLGGGYNEQFF.

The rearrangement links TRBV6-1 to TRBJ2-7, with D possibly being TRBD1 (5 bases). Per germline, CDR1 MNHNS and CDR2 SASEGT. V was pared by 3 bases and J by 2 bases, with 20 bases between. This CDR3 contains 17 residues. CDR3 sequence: CASSDLTVGTGPYEQYF. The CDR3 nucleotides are TGTGCCAGCAGTGACCTGACAGTAGGCACAGGACCCTACGAGCAGTACTTC.

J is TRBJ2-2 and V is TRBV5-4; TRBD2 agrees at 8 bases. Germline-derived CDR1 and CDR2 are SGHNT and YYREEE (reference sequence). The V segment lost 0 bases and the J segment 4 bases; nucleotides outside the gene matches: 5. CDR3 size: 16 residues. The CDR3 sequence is CASSLAGRGTTGELFF. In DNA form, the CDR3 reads TGTGCCAGCAGCTTGGCCGGGAGGGGGACCACCGGGGAGCTGTTTTTT.

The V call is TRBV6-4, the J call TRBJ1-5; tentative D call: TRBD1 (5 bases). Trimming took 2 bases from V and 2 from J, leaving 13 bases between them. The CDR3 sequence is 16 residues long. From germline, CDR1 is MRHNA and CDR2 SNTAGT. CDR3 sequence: CASSDGQGVGNQPQHF. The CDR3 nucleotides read TGTGCCAGCAGTGACGGGCAGGGAGTAGGCAATCAGCCCCAGCATTTT.

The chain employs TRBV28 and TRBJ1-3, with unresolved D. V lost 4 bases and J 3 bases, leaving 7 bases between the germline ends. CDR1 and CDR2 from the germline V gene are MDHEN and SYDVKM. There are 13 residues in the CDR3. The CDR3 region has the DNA TGTGCCAGCAGTTCCACTCTTGGAAACACCATATATTTT. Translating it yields CASSSTLGNTIYF. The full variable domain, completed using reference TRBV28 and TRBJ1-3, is DVKVTQSSRYLVKRTGEKVFLECVQDMDHENMFWYRQDPGLGLRLIYFSYDVKMKEKGDIPEGYSVSREKKERFSLILESASTNQTSMYLCASSSTLGNTIYFGEGSWLTVV.

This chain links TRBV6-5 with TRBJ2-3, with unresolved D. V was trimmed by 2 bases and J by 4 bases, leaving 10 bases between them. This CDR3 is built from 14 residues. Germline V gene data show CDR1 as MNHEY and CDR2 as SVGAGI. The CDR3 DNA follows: TGTGCCAGCAGTTACATTGCTAGTTCAGATACGCAGTATTTT. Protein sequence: CASSYIASSDTQYF.

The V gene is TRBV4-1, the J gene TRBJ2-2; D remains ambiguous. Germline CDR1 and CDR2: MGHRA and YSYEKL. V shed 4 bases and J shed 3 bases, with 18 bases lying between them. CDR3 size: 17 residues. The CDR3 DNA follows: TGCGCCAGCAGCCCCCGACCGGGCCACGAATACACCGGGGAGCTGTTTTTT. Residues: CASSPRPGHEYTGELFF.